These T cell receptor beta chains were read from a single sample in a study of blood T cell repertoires in COVID-19. Using immunoSEQ multiplex PCR, the repertoire was profiled, and TCRdb retains in-frame clones only, with some absent. The sample contains about 240,000 clones, about 83% of which appear only once. The specimen sequenced was peripheral blood. The receptors here all came from a man aged 25 to 40 who had recovered from COVID-19. Each CDR3 is given with its conserved first and last residue. Fields, in order: V gene, J gene, CDR3 protein.

v_gene: TRBV7-7
j_gene: TRBJ2-1
CDR3aa: CASSLGTSGVLEQFF

v_gene: TRBV5-1
j_gene: TRBJ1-4
CDR3aa: CASSLGPGGQQNEKLFF

v_gene: TRBV6-5
j_gene: TRBJ2-3
CDR3aa: CASSYRGSLDTQYF

v_gene: TRBV15
j_gene: TRBJ1-1
CDR3aa: CATRWGGNTEAFF

v_gene: TRBV11-2
j_gene: TRBJ2-1
CDR3aa: CASSLVAGGPLSYNEQFF

v_gene: TRBV19
j_gene: TRBJ1-2
CDR3aa: CATHPGQEYYGYTF

v_gene: TRBV10-3
j_gene: TRBJ1-5
CDR3aa: CASHAGQYNQPQHF

v_gene: TRBV9
j_gene: TRBJ2-1
CDR3aa: CASSGDDSYIYNEQFF

v_gene: TRBV7-3
j_gene: TRBJ2-1
CDR3aa: CASSPIPSGRYNEQFF

v_gene: TRBV5-5
j_gene: TRBJ1-6
CDR3aa: CASSWDRSSYNSPLHF

v_gene: TRBV7-8
j_gene: TRBJ2-7
CDR3aa: CASSLGSAGRAYEQYF

v_gene: TRBV9
j_gene: TRBJ2-7
CDR3aa: CASSLTGTYEQYF

v_gene: TRBV7-2
j_gene: TRBJ2-3
CDR3aa: CASSLGGGVTDTQYF

v_gene: TRBV28
j_gene: TRBJ1-5
CDR3aa: CASSDSGSNQPQHF

v_gene: TRBV5-1
j_gene: TRBJ2-1
CDR3aa: CASSLASGGHFEQFF

v_gene: TRBV19
j_gene: TRBJ1-1
CDR3aa: CASSIGTATEAFF

v_gene: TRBV1
j_gene: TRBJ2-3
CDR3aa: CTSSRPGGLEDTQYF

v_gene: TRBV11-1
j_gene: TRBJ2-3
CDR3aa: CASSKRGHFADTQYF

v_gene: TRBV19
j_gene: TRBJ2-2
CDR3aa: CASTNSVGPRVTGELFF

v_gene: TRBV4-2
j_gene: TRBJ2-5
CDR3aa: CASSQVQDGQETQYF

v_gene: TRBV5-4
j_gene: TRBJ1-4
CDR3aa: CASSLQGRSEKLFF

v_gene: TRBV28
j_gene: TRBJ2-5
CDR3aa: CASSPTGTSWETQYF

v_gene: TRBV7-9
j_gene: TRBJ2-2
CDR3aa: CASTPGVGSTGELFF

v_gene: TRBV27
j_gene: TRBJ1-1
CDR3aa: CASSWRTGAGTEAFF

v_gene: TRBV6-5
j_gene: TRBJ2-7
CDR3aa: CASGTGHSYEQYF

v_gene: TRBV27
j_gene: TRBJ2-3
CDR3aa: CASSAIRGVTDTQYF

v_gene: TRBV15
j_gene: TRBJ2-7
CDR3aa: CATNPGTGETYEQYF

v_gene: TRBV23-1
j_gene: TRBJ2-3
CDR3aa: CASSVAGGTDTQYF

v_gene: TRBV3-1/TRBV3-2
j_gene: TRBJ2-1
CDR3aa: CASSQTPFRSDAYNEQFF

v_gene: TRBV6-5
j_gene: TRBJ2-1
CDR3aa: CASRTGFDSYNEQFF

v_gene: TRBV3-1/TRBV3-2
j_gene: TRBJ1-4
CDR3aa: CASSRHGQGTTNEKLFF

v_gene: TRBV9
j_gene: TRBJ1-6
CDR3aa: CASSAGLDRGLHF

v_gene: TRBV5-4
j_gene: TRBJ2-7
CDR3aa: CASSSGQGTYEQYF

v_gene: TRBV19
j_gene: TRBJ1-6
CDR3aa: CASGTGTGALGPLHF

v_gene: TRBV21-1
j_gene: TRBJ1-5
CDR3aa: CASSKTVNLGNQPQHF

v_gene: TRBV6-5
j_gene: TRBJ1-4
CDR3aa: CASSYEAGTTNEKLFF